The following is a T cell receptor (beta chain) sequence with its context. Its matching antigen is unknown. Germline CDR1 MNHEY, CDR2 SVGAGI. Trimming took 7 bases from V and 7 from J, leaving 10 bases between them. The CDR3 runs to 11 residues. The library was built from about 0.4 ug RNA with molecular barcoded adaptors for alpha/delta and beta/gamma chains. TCRdb independently ran MiXCR on the reads; one entry per CDR3 protein. The data contain 35,000 to 40,000 distinct CDR3 sequences, roughly an eighth of them singletons. The source of the sample is a study of read filtering for tumor transcriptome and immune sequencing. Study in general: DNase treatment preceded whole-transcriptome library preparation.

General study points: This fraction held mixed bone marrow immune cells after CD138-negative sorting.

The rearrangement links TRBV6-5 to TRBJ1-1; D perhaps matches TRBD1 (6 bases). The sequence was obtained from a donor over 35 with multiple myeloma. The sequenced sample was a population of CD138-negative cells sorted from bone marrow. Here the CDR3 DNA reads TGTGCCAGCATCCTCAGGGGTGAAGCTTTCTTT. This encodes CASILRGEAFF.